One sample yielded the 32 T cell receptor beta chains listed below, sequenced in a study of shared clonotypes between healthy human individuals. CD45RO-negative, CCR7-selected cells formed the naive CD8 fraction, which excluded terminally differentiated effector memory CD45RA+ cells. Data came from immunoSEQ multiplex PCR; TCRdb stores just in-frame clones and leaves some out. Of just over 2,000,000 clones detected, over 85% appear once; the ten largest clones hold approximately 1.2%. Specimen: naive CD8+ T cells sorted from blood. All receptors come from a young man in good health.

The J gene is TRBJ2-2, the V gene TRBV6-5; D gene uncertain. Trimming stripped 0 bases from V and 0 bases from J, with 5 bases between. Germline-derived CDR1 and CDR2 are MNHEY and SVGAGI. The CDR3 spans 15 residues. The CDR3 is CASSYSASNTGELFF. DNA of the CDR3: TGTGCCAGCAGTTACTCAGCGTCGAACACCGGGGAGCTGTTTTTT.

V and J are TRBV4-3 and TRBJ2-3; possibly TRBD2 for D (5 bases). The CDR3 length is 16 residues. Trimming pared 0 bases from V and 7 bases from J, leaving 17 bases between. The V gene's germline CDR1 is LGHNA and CDR2 YSLEER. The CDR3 nucleotides are TGCGCCAGCAGCCAAGAGGTAGCCGGGATGGATCATACGCAGTATTTT. Encoded protein: CASSQEVAGMDHTQYF.

The V call is TRBV9, the J call TRBJ2-7, with D possibly TRBD2 on 5 matching bases. This CDR3 contains 14 residues. Trimming removed 3 bases at V and 6 bases at J, with 16 bases between. CDR1 and CDR2 (germline): SGDLS, YYNGEE. The CDR3 sequence: CASSATGDLSEQYF. CDR3 sequence (DNA): TGTGCCAGCAGCGCGACCGGGGATCTAAGCGAGCAGTACTTC.

The chain recombines TRBV7-9 with TRBJ2-7; no clear D gene. CDR1 and CDR2 (germline): SEHNR, FQNEAQ (reference sequence). Between the trimmed V and J ends, which lost 6 bases and 2 bases, there was a span of 11 bases. The CDR3 has 13 amino acids. The CDR3 DNA is TGTGCCAGCAGTCAGGCCACAGCCTACGAGCAGTACTTC. Protein sequence: CASSQATAYEQYF.

The genes are TRBV27 and TRBJ1-1; D ambiguous. This CDR3 region has 12 residues. CDR1 and CDR2 from the germline V gene are MNHEY and SMNVEV (reference sequence). Trimming left V 5 bases short and J 3 bases short, with 7 bases between. The CDR3 DNA reads as TGTGCCAGCAGTGGTGGGGACACTGAAGCTTTCTTT. It is translated as CASSGGDTEAFF.

This chain joins TRBV7-9 and TRBJ1-4; 11 nucleotides line up with TRBD1. Germline CDR1 reads SEHNR; CDR2 reads FQNEAQ (reference sequence). V shed 5 bases and J 4 bases; nucleotides not matched to a gene: 9. The CDR3 consists of 17 residues. The chain's CDR3 is CASSRPGTGGVNEKLFF. The CDR3 DNA reads as TGTGCCAGCAGCCGTCCCGGGACAGGGGGTGTTAATGAAAAACTGTTTTTT.

The chain carries TRBV7-9 and TRBJ2-3; D call uncertain. There are 15 residues in the CDR3. V was cut by 5 bases and J by 2 bases, with 14 bases left in between. CDR1 and CDR2 from the germline V gene are SEHNR and FQNEAQ (reference sequence). The CDR3 spells CASSTQTENTDTQYF. CDR3 sequence (DNA): TGTGCCAGCAGCACACAGACGGAAAACACAGATACGCAGTATTTT.

The chain combines TRBV7-9 with TRBJ1-3; D uncertain. Germline V CDR1 and CDR2: SEHNR, FQNEAQ (reference sequence). This CDR3 has 17 residues. The V gene lost 1 base and the J gene lost 0 bases, with 13 bases spanning the gap. In nucleotides, the CDR3 is TGTGCCAGCAGCTTAGTTGGGGATCCCAGCTCTGGAAACACCATATATTTT. Protein product: CASSLVGDPSSGNTIYF.

The chain employs TRBV15 and TRBJ1-1; D may be TRBD1 (5 bases). Per the germline V gene, CDR1 is LNHNV and CDR2 is YYDKDF (reference sequence). V lost 0 bases and J lost 5, with 13 bases in between. The CDR3 length is 15 residues. The CDR3, as DNA: TGTGCCACCAGCAGAGATTGGGCAGGGAGTACTGAAGCTTTCTTT. Encoded protein: CATSRDWAGSTEAFF.

The J gene is TRBJ2-2, the V gene TRBV6-5; 10 nucleotides align to TRBD1. Unmatched junction bases numbered 4, after V lost 5 bases and J lost 4 bases. CDR1 and CDR2 (germline): MNHEY, SVGAGI. The CDR3 runs to 15 residues. CDR3 protein: CASSRTGGSTGELFF. In DNA, the CDR3 is TGTGCCAGCAGTAGGACAGGGGGTAGCACCGGGGAGCTGTTTTTT.

Remarks on this clone: The sample has other DNA sequences that encode this CDR3 too. The V call is TRBV5-6, the J call TRBJ2-7, with 9 bases identical to TRBD2. V shed 2 bases and J 3 bases; nucleotides not matched to a gene: 3. CDR1 is SGHDT and CDR2 is YYEEEE in the germline V gene. CDR3 length: 14 amino acids. The CDR3 spells CASSFSGRGYEQYF. DNA for the CDR3: TGTGCCAGCAGCTTTAGCGGGAGAGGCTACGAGCAGTACTTC. Based on the CDR3 plus reference TRBV5-6 and TRBJ2-7, the full variable domain is DAGVTQSPTHLIKTRGQQVTLRCSPKSGHDTVSWYQQALGQGPQFIFQYYEEEERQRGNFPDRFSGHQFPNYSSELNVNALLLGDSALYLCASSFSGRGYEQYFGPGTRLTVT.

The chain joins TRBV5-1 to TRBJ1-1, with D hard to call. This CDR3 contains 14 residues. Trimming cost V 4 bases and J 0 bases, with 10 bases left between them. From germline, CDR1 is SGHRS and CDR2 YFSETQ. The CDR3 loop reads CASSGYPLNTEAFF. CDR3 DNA: TGCGCCAGCAGCGGGTACCCATTGAACACTGAAGCTTTCTTT.

V usage is TRBV7-6 and J usage is TRBJ2-7; perhaps TRBD2 as D (6 bases). The germline V gene encodes CDR1 SGHVS and CDR2 FNYEAQ. Between the trimmed V and J ends, which lost 2 bases and 7 bases, there was a span of 12 bases. CDR3 size: 13 residues. Here the CDR3 DNA reads TGTGCCAGCAGCTTATCGGTGGGGAGGGAGCAGTACTTC. Protein: CASSLSVGREQYF. Using reference TRBV7-6 and TRBJ2-7 for the parts outside the CDR3, the full variable domain is GAGVSQSPRYKVTKRGQDVALRCDPISGHVSLYWYRQALGQGPEFLTYFNYEAQQDKSGLPNDRFSAERPEGSISTLTIQRTEQRDSAMYRCASSLSVGREQYFGPGTRLTVT.

This chain links TRBV7-9 with TRBJ1-1; 7 nucleotides align to TRBD1. This CDR3 spans 12 amino acids. V shed 5 bases, J shed 8 bases, and the junction held 5 bases outside the gene matches. The germline CDR1 and CDR2 sequences are SEHNR and FQNEAQ (reference sequence). The CDR3 DNA reads as TGTGCCAGCAGCCCGAAGACAGGGGAAGCTTTCTTT. Residues: CASSPKTGEAFF.

The J gene is TRBJ1-1, the V gene TRBV13; TRBD1 aligns across 8 bases. The V gene end was trimmed by 5 bases and the J gene end by 4 bases; junction bases not matched to a gene: 6. In germline, CDR1 is PRHDT, CDR2 FYEKMQ (reference sequence). The CDR3 consists of 14 residues. CDR3 amino acids: CASSPRTGITEAFF. DNA for the CDR3: TGTGCCAGCAGCCCACGGACAGGGATCACTGAAGCTTTCTTT.

V gene TRBV7-8 combines with J gene TRBJ2-7, with no clear D. The CDR3 length is 14 residues. Germline V gene lookup returns CDR1 SGHVS and CDR2 FQNEAQ. Trimming removed 2 bases at V and 0 bases at J, with 8 bases between. This CDR3 reads CASSLYVGSYEQYF. The CDR3 bases are TGTGCCAGCAGCTTATACGTGGGCTCCTACGAGCAGTACTTC.

As to this clone: Other DNA sequences from this sample encode an identical CDR3 as well. V gene TRBV4-3 combines with J gene TRBJ2-7; D call uncertain. This CDR3 region has 14 residues. Trimming removed 0 bases from V and 3 bases from J, with 9 bases in between. Looked up from germline, CDR1 is LGHNA and CDR2 is YSLEER. CDR3 loop: CASSQDVAVYEQYF. CDR3 DNA sequence: TGCGCCAGCAGCCAAGATGTGGCAGTCTACGAGCAGTACTTC.

The J gene is TRBJ1-5, the V gene TRBV6-1; D is possibly TRBD1 (5 bases). The CDR3 spans 16 residues. The V and J ends lost 4 bases and 0 bases respectively, with 13 bases between them. Per the germline V gene, CDR1 is MNHNS and CDR2 is SASEGT. The CDR3 sequence: CASSVRDHYSNQPQHF. The DNA of the CDR3 is TGTGCCAGCAGTGTCCGGGACCATTATAGCAATCAGCCCCAGCATTTT.

The chain couples TRBV5-4 to TRBJ2-1; D perhaps matches TRBD1 (6 bases). Germline V lookup: CDR1 SGHNT, CDR2 YYREEE (reference sequence). Trimming stripped 4 bases from V and 5 bases from J, with 10 bases between. The CDR3 totals 13 residues. The CDR3 DNA reads as TGTGCCAGCAGCCTGGACAGTCACAATGAGCAGTTCTTC. This encodes CASSLDSHNEQFF.

The chain uses TRBV30 and TRBJ2-1, with 15 bases identical to TRBD2. Germline lookup yields CDR1 GTSNPN and CDR2 SVGIG (reference sequence). The CDR3 loop spans 17 amino acids. V was clipped by 0 bases and J by 6 bases; unmatched bases: 6. CDR3 nucleotide sequence: TGTGCCTGGAGTGTACCAAGGACTAGCGGGAGGGCCAATGAGCAGTTCTTC. The encoded protein is CAWSVPRTSGRANEQFF. The whole variable domain, filled in from reference TRBV30 and TRBJ2-1, reads SQTIHQWPATLVQPVGSPLSLECTVEGTSNPNLYWYRQAAGRGLQLLFYSVGIGQISSEVPQNLSASRPQDRQFILSSKKLLLSDSGFYLCAWSVPRTSGRANEQFFGPGTRLTVL.

Only one count was recorded for this clone. This chain uses TRBV4-3 with TRBJ1-1, with 10 positions matching TRBD1. This CDR3 has 15 amino acids. Germline V CDR1 and CDR2: LGHNA, YSLEER. Trimming at V came to 0 bases and at J to 7 bases, leaving 5 bases not matched to a gene. In nucleotides, the CDR3 is TGCGCCAGCAGCCAAGACCGGACAGGGGGAAGTGAAGCTTTCTTT. Residues: CASSQDRTGGSEAFF.

V and J are TRBV27 and TRBJ2-7; weak D call: TRBD1 (6 bases). The CDR3 consists of 15 residues. V was pared by 3 bases and J by 1 base, with 13 bases between. The germline V gene encodes CDR1 MNHEY and CDR2 SMNVEV (reference sequence). This CDR3 reads CASSFTGSTSYEQYF. In DNA form, the CDR3 reads TGTGCCAGCAGTTTCACAGGGTCGACATCCTACGAGCAGTACTTC.

Concerning this clone: Distinct nucleotide sequences in the sample also encode this CDR3. The chain combines TRBV19 with TRBJ2-1, with D possibly TRBD1 on 6 matching bases. This CDR3 spans 12 amino acids. In germline, CDR1 is LNHDA, CDR2 SQIVND (reference sequence). Trimming took 2 bases from V and 8 from J, leaving 7 bases between them. Written as DNA, the CDR3 is TGTGCCAGTAGTATACAGGGGTATGAGCAGTTCTTC. Encoded protein: CASSIQGYEQFF.

The chain combines TRBV4-1 with TRBJ2-1; possibly TRBD2 for D (7 bases). Germline V gives CDR1 MGHRA, CDR2 YSYEKL. V shed 0 bases and J shed 15 bases, with 21 bases lying between them. This CDR3 region has 15 residues. The CDR3 protein is CASSQDQGAGATGFF. The CDR3 DNA reads TGCGCCAGCAGCCAAGATCAAGGTGCGGGGGCAACGGGGTTCTTC.

The chain uses TRBV7-9 and TRBJ1-6; D unresolved. The V end lost 3 bases, the J end lost 2 bases, and 5 bases lay between the germline ends. The germline CDR1 and CDR2 sequences are SEHNR and FQNEAQ (reference sequence). This CDR3 has 14 amino acids. CDR3 DNA sequence: TGTGCCAGCAGCTTCCCTCCCTATAATTCACCCCTCCACTTT. The encoded protein is CASSFPPYNSPLHF.

The V and J genes are TRBV6-1 and TRBJ2-2, with D perhaps TRBD2 (5 bases). Germline V gene lookup returns CDR1 MNHNS and CDR2 SASEGT. Trimming pared 11 bases from V and 10 bases from J, leaving 14 bases between. CDR3 size: 11 residues. CDR3 residues: CAGGYGEELFF. DNA for the CDR3: TGTGCCGGTGGTTACGGGGAGGAGCTGTTTTTT.

J is TRBJ1-6 and V is TRBV9, with no clear D. CDR3 length: 15 amino acids. CDR1 SGDLS and CDR2 YYNGEE come from the germline V gene. The V end lost 5 bases, the J end lost 5 bases, and 14 bases lay between the germline ends. This CDR3 is CASSPSAGDNSPLHF. CDR3 nucleotide sequence: TGTGCCAGCAGTCCCTCCGCCGGGGATAATTCACCCCTCCACTTT.

The chain has TRBV6-6 and TRBJ1-6; tentative D call: TRBD1 (5 bases). The germline V and J ends were trimmed by 6 bases and 7 bases, with 13 bases remaining between them. Germline V gene data show CDR1 as MNHNY and CDR2 as SVGAGI (reference sequence). The length of the CDR3 is 14 residues. The chain's CDR3 is CASSLAGNNSPLHF. CDR3 bases: TGTGCCAGCAGCCTTGCAGGGAACAATTCACCCCTCCACTTT.

The J gene is TRBJ2-7, the V gene TRBV28, with D possibly being TRBD2 (6 bases). Germline CDR1 MDHEN, CDR2 SYDVKM. Trimming took 5 bases from V and 3 from J, leaving 14 bases between them. The CDR3 is 14 residues long. This CDR3 is CASSQPTSYYEQYF. As DNA, the CDR3 is TGTGCCAGCAGTCAACCCACTAGCTACTACGAGCAGTACTTC.

The V gene is TRBV6-1, the J gene TRBJ2-7; TRBD1 agrees at 10 bases. This CDR3 spans 15 amino acids. V dropped 2 bases and J dropped 2; count of bases not matched to a gene: 3. CDR1 and CDR2 (germline): MNHNS, SASEGT. The CDR3 DNA reads TGTGCCAGCAGTGAAAGCGGGACAGGGGCCTACGAGCAGTACTTC. As protein: CASSESGTGAYEQYF.

This chain joins TRBV6-5 and TRBJ1-5; no firm D call. V lost 5 bases to trimming and J lost 5 bases, with 10 bases between them. The germline CDR1 and CDR2 sequences are MNHEY and SVGAGI. This CDR3 has 13 residues. The CDR3 here is CASSIGSDQPQHF. As DNA, the CDR3 is TGTGCCAGCAGTATAGGGAGCGATCAGCCCCAGCATTTT.

The chain uses TRBV6-5 and TRBJ2-7; the match to TRBD1 covers 10 bases. Germline-derived CDR1 and CDR2 are MNHEY and SVGAGI. The length of the CDR3 is 15 residues. J lost 5 bases, V lost 5 bases, and 9 bases had no gene match. This CDR3 is CASSPSGQGVHEQYF. The CDR3 bases are TGTGCCAGCAGTCCCTCAGGACAGGGGGTCCACGAGCAGTACTTC.